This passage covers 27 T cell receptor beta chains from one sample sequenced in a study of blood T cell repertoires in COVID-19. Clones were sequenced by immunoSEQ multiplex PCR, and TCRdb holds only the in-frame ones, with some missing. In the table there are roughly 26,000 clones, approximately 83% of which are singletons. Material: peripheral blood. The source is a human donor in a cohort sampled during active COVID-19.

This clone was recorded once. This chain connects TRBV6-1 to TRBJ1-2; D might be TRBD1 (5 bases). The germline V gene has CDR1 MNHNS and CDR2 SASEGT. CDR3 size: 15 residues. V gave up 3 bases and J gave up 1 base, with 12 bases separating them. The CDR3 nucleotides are TGTGCCAGCAGTGAGGCAACAGGCCTTAACTATGGCTACACCTTC. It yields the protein CASSEATGLNYGYTF.

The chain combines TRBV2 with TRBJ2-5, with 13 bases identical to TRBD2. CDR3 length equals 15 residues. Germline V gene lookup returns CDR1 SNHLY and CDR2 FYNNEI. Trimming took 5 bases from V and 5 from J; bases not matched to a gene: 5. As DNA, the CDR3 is TGTGCCAGCAGTAAACTAGCGGGGGGGCGTGAGACCCAGTACTTC. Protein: CASSKLAGGRETQYF.

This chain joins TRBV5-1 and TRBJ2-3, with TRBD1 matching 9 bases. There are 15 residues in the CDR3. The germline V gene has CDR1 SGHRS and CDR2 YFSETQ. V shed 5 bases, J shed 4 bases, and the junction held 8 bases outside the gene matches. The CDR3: CASSVGQGFSDTQYF. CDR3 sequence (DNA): TGCGCCAGCAGTGTGGGACAGGGCTTTTCAGATACGCAGTATTTT.

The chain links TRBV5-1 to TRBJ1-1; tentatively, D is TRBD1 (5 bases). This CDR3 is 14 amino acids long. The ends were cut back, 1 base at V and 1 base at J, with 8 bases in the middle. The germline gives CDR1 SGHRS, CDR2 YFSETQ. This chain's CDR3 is CASSLSTGNTEAFF. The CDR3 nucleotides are TGCGCCAGCAGCTTGTCTACAGGGAACACTGAAGCTTTCTTT. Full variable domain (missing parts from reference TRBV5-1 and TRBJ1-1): KAGVTQTPRYLIKTRGQQVTLSCSPISGHRSVSWYQQTPGQGLQFLFEYFSETQRNKGNFPGRFSGRQFSNSRSEMNVSTLELGDSALYLCASSLSTGNTEAFFGQGTRLTVV.

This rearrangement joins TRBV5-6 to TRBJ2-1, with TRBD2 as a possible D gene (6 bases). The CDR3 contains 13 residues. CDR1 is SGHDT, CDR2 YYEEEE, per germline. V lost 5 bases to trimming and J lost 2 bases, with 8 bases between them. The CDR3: CASSRTTYNEQFF. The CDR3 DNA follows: TGTGCCAGCAGTCGGACTACCTACAATGAGCAGTTCTTC.

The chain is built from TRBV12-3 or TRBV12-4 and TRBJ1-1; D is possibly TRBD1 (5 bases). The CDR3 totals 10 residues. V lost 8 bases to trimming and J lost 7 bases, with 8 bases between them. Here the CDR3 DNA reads TGTGCCAGCGCGGGGGGTGAAGCTTTCTTT. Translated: CASAGGEAFF.

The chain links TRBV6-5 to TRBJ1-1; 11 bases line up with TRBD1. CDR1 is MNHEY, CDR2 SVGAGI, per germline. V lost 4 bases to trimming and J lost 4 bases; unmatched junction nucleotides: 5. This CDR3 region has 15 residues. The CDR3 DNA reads TGTGCCAGCAGTTGGACAGGGGGCAAGCCCACTGAAGCTTTCTTT. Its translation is CASSWTGGKPTEAFF.

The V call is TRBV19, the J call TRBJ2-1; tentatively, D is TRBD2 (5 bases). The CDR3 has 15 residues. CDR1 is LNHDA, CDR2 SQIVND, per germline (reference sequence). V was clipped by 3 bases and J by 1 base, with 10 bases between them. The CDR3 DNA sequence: TGTGCCAGTAGTATTCTCGGAGGATCCTACAATGAGCAGTTCTTC. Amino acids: CASSILGGSYNEQFF. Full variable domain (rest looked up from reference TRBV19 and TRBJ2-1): DGGITQSPKYLFRKEGQNVTLSCEQNLNHDAMYWYRQDPGQGLRLIYYSQIVNDFQKGDIAEGYSVSREKKESFPLTVTSAQKNPTAFYLCASSILGGSYNEQFFGPGTRLTVL.

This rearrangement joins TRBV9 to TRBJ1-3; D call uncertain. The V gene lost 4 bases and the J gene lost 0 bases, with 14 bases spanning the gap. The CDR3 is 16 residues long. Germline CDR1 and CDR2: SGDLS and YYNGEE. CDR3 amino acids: CASSPRADFSGNTIYF. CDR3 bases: TGTGCCAGCAGCCCCCGCGCCGATTTCTCTGGAAACACCATATATTTT. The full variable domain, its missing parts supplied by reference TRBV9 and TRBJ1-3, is DSGVTQTPKHLITATGQRVTLRCSPRSGDLSVYWYQQSLDQGLQFLIQYYNGEERAKGNILERFSAQQFPDLHSELNLSSLELGDSALYFCASSPRADFSGNTIYFGEGSWLTVV.

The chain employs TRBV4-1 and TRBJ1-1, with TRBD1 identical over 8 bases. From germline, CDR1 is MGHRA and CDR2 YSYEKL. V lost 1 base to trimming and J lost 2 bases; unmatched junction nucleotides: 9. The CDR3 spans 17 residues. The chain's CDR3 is CASSQGLRTGKNTEAFF. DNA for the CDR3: TGCGCCAGCAGCCAAGGACTAAGGACAGGGAAAAACACTGAAGCTTTCTTT.

The CDR3 reads CASPPGSDGTSGSYEQYF. The CDR3, as DNA: TGTGCCAGCCCCCCAGGATCGGACGGGACTAGCGGTTCCTACGAGCAGTACTTC. The V and J genes are TRBV3-1 (or the pseudogene TRBV3-2) and TRBJ2-7; 11 nucleotides align to TRBD2. Germline CDR1 reads LGHDT; CDR2 reads YNNKEL (reference sequence). Losses at the gene ends were 8 bases for V and 1 base for J; bases not matched to a gene: 16. The CDR3 sequence is 18 residues long.

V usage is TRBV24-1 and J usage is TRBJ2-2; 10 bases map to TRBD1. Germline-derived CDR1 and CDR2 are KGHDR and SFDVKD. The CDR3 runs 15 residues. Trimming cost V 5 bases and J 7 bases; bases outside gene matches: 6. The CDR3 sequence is CATSGTGGKDGELFF. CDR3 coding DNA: TGTGCCACCAGTGGGACAGGGGGAAAGGACGGGGAGCTGTTTTTT.

This chain's CDR3 is CASSFQGLDQPQHF. For the CDR3, the DNA is TGTGCCAGCAGTTTTCAGGGGTTGGATCAGCCCCAGCATTTT. This chain uses TRBV28 with TRBJ1-5, with TRBD1 as a possible D gene (6 bases). Germline V gives CDR1 MDHEN, CDR2 SYDVKM. V lost 3 bases and J lost 5, with 11 bases in between. The CDR3 runs to 14 residues.

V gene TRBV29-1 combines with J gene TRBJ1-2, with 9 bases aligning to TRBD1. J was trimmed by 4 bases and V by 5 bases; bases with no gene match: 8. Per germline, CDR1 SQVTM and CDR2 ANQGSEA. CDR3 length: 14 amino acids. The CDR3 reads CSVSRDRVIYGYTF. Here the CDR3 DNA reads TGCAGCGTTTCTCGGGACAGGGTCATCTATGGCTACACCTTC.

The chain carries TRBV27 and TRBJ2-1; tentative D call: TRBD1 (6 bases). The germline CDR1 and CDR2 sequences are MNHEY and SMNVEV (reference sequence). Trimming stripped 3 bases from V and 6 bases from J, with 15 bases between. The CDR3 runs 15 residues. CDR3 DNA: TGTGCCAGCAGTTTTCGACAGGATGTCCCCAATGAGCAGTTCTTC. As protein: CASSFRQDVPNEQFF.

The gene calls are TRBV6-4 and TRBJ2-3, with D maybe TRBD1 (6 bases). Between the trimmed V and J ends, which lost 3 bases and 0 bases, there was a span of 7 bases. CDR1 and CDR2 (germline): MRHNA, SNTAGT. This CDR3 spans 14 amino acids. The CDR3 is CASSEGQSTDTQYF. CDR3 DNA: TGTGCCAGCAGTGAAGGACAGAGCACAGATACGCAGTATTTT.

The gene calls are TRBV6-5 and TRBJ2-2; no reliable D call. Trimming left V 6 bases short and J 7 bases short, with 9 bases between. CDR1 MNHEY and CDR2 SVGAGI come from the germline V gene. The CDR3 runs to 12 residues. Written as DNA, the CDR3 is TGTGCCAGCAGACCCCGGAGCGGGGAGCTGTTTTTT. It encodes CASRPRSGELFF.

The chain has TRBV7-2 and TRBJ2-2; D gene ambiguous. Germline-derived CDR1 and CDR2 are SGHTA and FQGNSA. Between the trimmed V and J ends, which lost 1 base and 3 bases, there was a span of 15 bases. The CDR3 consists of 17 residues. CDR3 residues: CASSLGLVRAYTGELFF. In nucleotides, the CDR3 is TGTGCCAGCAGCTTAGGCTTGGTTCGAGCGTACACCGGGGAGCTGTTTTTT.

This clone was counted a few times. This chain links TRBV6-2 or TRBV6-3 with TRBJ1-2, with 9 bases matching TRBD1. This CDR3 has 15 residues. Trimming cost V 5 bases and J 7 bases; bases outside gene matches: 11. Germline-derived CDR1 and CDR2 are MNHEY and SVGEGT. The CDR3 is CASSTRTGELRGYTF. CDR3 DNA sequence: TGTGCCAGCAGTACCAGGACAGGGGAATTACGTGGCTACACCTTC.

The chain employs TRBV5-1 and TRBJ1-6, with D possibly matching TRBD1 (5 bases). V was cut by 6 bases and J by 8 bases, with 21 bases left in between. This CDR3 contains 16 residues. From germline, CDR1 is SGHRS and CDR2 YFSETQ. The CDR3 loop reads CASTPPPGTWDSPLHF. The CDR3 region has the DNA TGCGCCAGCACCCCTCCCCCAGGGACTTGGGATTCACCCCTCCACTTT.

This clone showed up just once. The CDR3 loop reads CASSQDISAAPLHF. CDR3 nucleotides: TGTGCCAGCAGCCAAGATATCTCAGCGGCACCCCTCCACTTT. V and J are TRBV14 and TRBJ1-6, with D uncertain. Trimming cost V 0 bases and J 11 bases, with 11 bases left between them. This CDR3 is built from 14 residues. Germline V gene sequence: CDR1 SGHDN, CDR2 FVKESK.

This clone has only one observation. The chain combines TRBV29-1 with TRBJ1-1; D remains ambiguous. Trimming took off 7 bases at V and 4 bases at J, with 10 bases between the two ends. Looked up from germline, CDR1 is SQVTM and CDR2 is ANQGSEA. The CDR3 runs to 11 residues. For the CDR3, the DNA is TGCAGCGGTCGGGTGGGCACTGAAGCTTTCTTT. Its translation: CSGRVGTEAFF.

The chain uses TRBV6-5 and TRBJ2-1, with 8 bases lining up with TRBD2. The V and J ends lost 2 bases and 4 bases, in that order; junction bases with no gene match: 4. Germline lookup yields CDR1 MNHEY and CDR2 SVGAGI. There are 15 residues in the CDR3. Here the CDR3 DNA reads TGTGCCAGCAGTTACGGGGGACTAGAATACAATGAGCAGTTCTTC. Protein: CASSYGGLEYNEQFF.

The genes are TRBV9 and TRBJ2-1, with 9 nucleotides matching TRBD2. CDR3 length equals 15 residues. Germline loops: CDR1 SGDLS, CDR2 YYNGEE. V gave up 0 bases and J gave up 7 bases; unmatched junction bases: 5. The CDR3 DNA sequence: TGTGCCAGCAGCGTAGCCCACCTAGCGGGGAATGAGCAGTTCTTC. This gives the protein CASSVAHLAGNEQFF. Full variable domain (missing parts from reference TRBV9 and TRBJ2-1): DSGVTQTPKHLITATGQRVTLRCSPRSGDLSVYWYQQSLDQGLQFLIQYYNGEERAKGNILERFSAQQFPDLHSELNLSSLELGDSALYFCASSVAHLAGNEQFFGPGTRLTVL.

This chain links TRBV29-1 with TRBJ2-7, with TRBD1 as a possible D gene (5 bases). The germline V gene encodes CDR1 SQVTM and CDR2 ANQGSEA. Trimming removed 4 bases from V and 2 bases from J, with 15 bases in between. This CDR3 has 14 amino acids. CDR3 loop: CSVAPQGRTYEQYF. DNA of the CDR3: TGCAGCGTTGCACCGCAGGGTAGGACCTACGAGCAGTACTTC.

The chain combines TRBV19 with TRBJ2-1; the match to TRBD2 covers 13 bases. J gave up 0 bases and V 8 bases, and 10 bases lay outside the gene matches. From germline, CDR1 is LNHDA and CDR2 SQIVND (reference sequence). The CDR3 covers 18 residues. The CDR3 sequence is CASSPGTSGISSYNEQFF. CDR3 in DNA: TGTGCCAGTTCACCCGGGACTAGCGGGATCAGCTCCTACAATGAGCAGTTCTTC.

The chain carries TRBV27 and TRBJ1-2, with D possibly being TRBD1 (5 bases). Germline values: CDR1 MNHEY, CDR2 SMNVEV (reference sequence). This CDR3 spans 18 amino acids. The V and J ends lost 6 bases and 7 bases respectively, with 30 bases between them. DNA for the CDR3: TGTGCCAGCAGCGATTTGGGGGGGGACGGGATCTCGGTCTTTGGCTACACCTTC. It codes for CASSDLGGDGISVFGYTF.